This passage covers 3 T cell receptor beta chains from one sample sequenced in a study of cytomegalovirus exposure and HLA in healthy donors. The primer mix had 60 Vbeta and 13 Jbeta primers. Assay: immunoSEQ multiplex PCR; the TCRdb copy retains only in-frame clones and omits some. The sample carries 120,000 to 150,000 clones, roughly 83% recorded once. Sequences were obtained from PBMCs. These receptors came from a man between 35 and 55 years old in good health and CMV-seropositive.

The count of this clone is one. This rearrangement joins TRBV7-6 to TRBJ2-5, with a weak D call TRBD2 (6 bases). The CDR3 runs to 12 residues. The V and J ends lost 5 bases and 5 bases respectively, with 9 bases between them. Germline loops: CDR1 SGHVS, CDR2 FNYEAQ. CDR3 protein: CASSRSGETQYF. The CDR3 region has the DNA TGTGCCAGCAGCCGCAGCGGGGAGACCCAGTACTTC.

J is TRBJ2-1 and V is TRBV5-6; weak D call: TRBD2 (6 bases). The germline V gene has CDR1 SGHDT and CDR2 YYEEEE. V was clipped by 3 bases and J by 9 bases, with 13 bases between them. This CDR3 comprises 13 residues. The chain's CDR3 is CASSWGVGPEQFF. The CDR3 DNA reads TGTGCCAGCAGCTGGGGGGTGGGGCCTGAGCAGTTCTTC.

The chain joins TRBV5-1 to TRBJ1-1; D not resolved. CDR1 SGHRS and CDR2 YFSETQ come from the germline V gene. The V gene lost 0 bases and the J gene lost 0 bases, with 6 bases spanning the gap. The CDR3 loop spans 14 amino acids. The CDR3: CASSLGPLNTEAFF. For the CDR3, the DNA is TGCGCCAGCAGCTTGGGGCCATTGAACACTGAAGCTTTCTTT.